A single sample gave rise to the 32 T cell receptor beta chains below, sequenced in a study of cytomegalovirus exposure and HLA in healthy donors. Primers for the PCR totalled 60 Vbeta and 13 Jbeta. Using immunoSEQ multiplex PCR, the repertoire was profiled, and TCRdb retains in-frame clones only, with some absent. The data hold roughly 160,000 clones, with 70% to 85% observed a single time. Sequencing was performed on PBMCs. These receptors came from a man in his forties or fifties in good health and CMV-seronegative.

The CDR3 protein is CASSTRLAGQETQYF. In DNA form, the CDR3 reads TGCGCCAGCAGCACGCGACTAGCGGGACAAGAGACCCAGTACTTC. The chain recombines TRBV4-1 with TRBJ2-5; 11 bases align to TRBD2. Looked up from germline, CDR1 is MGHRA and CDR2 is YSYEKL. The CDR3 extends over 15 amino acids. After removal of 5 bases from V and 2 bases from J, the junction contained 4 bases not matched to a gene.

The chain links TRBV4-3 to TRBJ2-7, with 7 bases lining up with TRBD2. The CDR3 contains 19 residues. With 1 base clipped from V and 2 bases from J, the junction kept 17 bases outside the gene matches. The germline gives CDR1 LGHNA, CDR2 YSLEER. CDR3 region: CASSQGLFTGRAIAYEQYF. The CDR3 DNA sequence: TGCGCCAGCAGCCAAGGACTTTTTACTGGGAGGGCGATCGCCTACGAGCAGTACTTC.

The sample holds one count of this clone. One end of the junction does not line up with germline, which may come from a read error. The chain links TRBV19 to TRBJ1-1; TRBD1 matches at 9 bases. Germline CDR1 LNHDA, CDR2 SQIVND (reference sequence). The CDR3 consists of 18 residues. CDR3 in amino acids: CTSSIRGQGGASNTEAFF. The DNA for the CDR3 is TGTACCAGTAGTATTAGGGGACAGGGTGGAGCAAGTAACACTGAAGCTTTCTTT.

V is TRBV4-1 and J is TRBJ1-4, with 9 nucleotides matching TRBD1. V trimming: 3 bases; J trimming: 8 bases; junction bases outside the gene matches: 7. The CDR3 sequence is 15 residues long. CDR1 and CDR2 (germline): MGHRA, YSYEKL. The DNA of the CDR3 is TGCGCCAGCAGCCAGTCCGGGACAGGGTACGAAAAACTGTTTTTT. This codes for CASSQSGTGYEKLFF.

This clone was counted a single time. The chain employs TRBV5-4 and TRBJ1-2, with D possibly TRBD1 on 5 matching bases. CDR1 is SGHNT, CDR2 YYREEE, per germline (reference sequence). Deletions cut 4 bases from V and 6 bases from J, with 16 bases between. The CDR3 consists of 14 residues. In DNA, the CDR3 is TGTGCCAGCAGCCTTTTCGGTGGGGCGGATGGCTACACCTTC. Translation gives CASSLFGGADGYTF.

V usage is TRBV6-5 and J usage is TRBJ2-7, with a weak D call TRBD1 (5 bases). The germline V gene has CDR1 MNHEY and CDR2 SVGAGI. This CDR3 region has 14 residues. The V end lost 0 bases, the J end lost 2 bases, and 8 bases lay between the germline ends. The CDR3 loop is CASSYSGQTYEQYF. In DNA, the CDR3 is TGTGCCAGCAGTTACTCGGGGCAGACCTACGAGCAGTACTTC.

A single count supports this clone. J is TRBJ2-2 and V is TRBV7-2; 9 bases align to TRBD1. Losses at the gene ends were 7 bases for V and 5 bases for J; bases not matched to a gene: 8. The CDR3 runs 15 residues. Germline assignment: CDR1 SGHTA and CDR2 FQGNSA. CDR3 loop: CASTLGQGWTGELFF. CDR3 bases: TGTGCCAGCACCCTAGGACAGGGGTGGACCGGGGAGCTGTTTTTT.

This rearrangement joins TRBV5-6 to TRBJ2-5; 10 nucleotides line up with TRBD1. V was pared by 0 bases and J by 1 base, with 3 bases of the junction left unmatched. The CDR3 covers 16 residues. Germline V CDR1 and CDR2: SGHDT, YYEEEE. CDR3 nucleotides: TGTGCCAGCAGCTTGGCGGGACAGGGGTTCCAAGAGACCCAGTACTTC. Translating gives CASSLAGQGFQETQYF.

This clone was observed once. The gene calls are TRBV7-3 and TRBJ2-1; 15 bases match TRBD2. Germline CDR1 is SGHTA and CDR2 is FQGTGA. After removal of 4 bases from V and 13 bases from J, the junction contained 8 bases not matched to a gene. CDR3 size: 15 residues. The CDR3 coding sequence is TGTGCCAGCAGCTCGCAAGGACTAGCGGGGGGGCCCCAGTTCTTC. Translated: CASSSQGLAGGPQFF.

The V call is TRBV6-5, the J call TRBJ1-1; 8 nucleotides line up with TRBD1. With V trimmed by 7 bases and J by 10 bases, 14 bases remained unmatched. This CDR3 region has 14 residues. Germline CDR1 reads MNHEY; CDR2 reads SVGAGI. Here the CDR3 reads CASTPPGQGQRAFF. CDR3 bases: TGTGCCAGCACCCCCCCTGGACAGGGACAGCGAGCTTTCTTT.

This clone came up once. The genes are TRBV6-5 and TRBJ1-5; the D gene is possibly TRBD1 (5 bases). Trimming pared 2 bases from V and 4 bases from J, leaving 6 bases between. CDR3 length: 13 residues. From germline, CDR1 is MNHEY and CDR2 SVGAGI. CDR3 sequence: CASSYRGNQPQHF. In DNA form, the CDR3 reads TGTGCCAGCAGTTACAGGGGTAATCAGCCCCAGCATTTT.

The chain combines TRBV28 with TRBJ1-5, with D perhaps matching TRBD1 (6 bases). The CDR3 has 15 residues. The V gene's germline CDR1 is MDHEN and CDR2 SYDVKM. V was trimmed by 5 bases and J by 5 bases, leaving 16 bases between them. CDR3 residues: CASSLDGEGDQPQHF. In DNA, the CDR3 is TGTGCCAGCAGTCTTGACGGGGAGGGGGATCAGCCCCAGCATTTT.

This clone came up a few times. This chain connects TRBV2 to TRBJ2-2, with 7 bases identical to TRBD2. The CDR3 extends over 15 amino acids. V trimming: 8 bases; J trimming: 8 bases; junction bases outside the gene matches: 14. From germline, CDR1 is SNHLY and CDR2 FYNNEI. In DNA form, the CDR3 reads TGTGCCAGCTCTACCTCGGGGAGGGGCCAAGGGGAGCTGTTTTTT. Protein sequence: CASSTSGRGQGELFF.

V usage is TRBV5-4 and J usage is TRBJ1-2; D is uncertain. The V gene's germline CDR1 is SGHNT and CDR2 YYREEE (reference sequence). The CDR3 has 14 residues. The V gene lost 0 bases and the J gene lost 4 bases, with 10 bases spanning the gap. CDR3: CASSLERVPYGYTF. CDR3 sequence (DNA): TGTGCCAGCAGCTTGGAACGGGTCCCCTATGGCTACACCTTC.

The chain carries TRBV6-6 and TRBJ1-2, with 8 bases lining up with TRBD1. CDR3 length equals 13 residues. Germline values: CDR1 MNHNY, CDR2 SVGAGI (reference sequence). J gave up 3 bases and V 6 bases, and 3 bases lay outside the gene matches. CDR3 residues: CASRGQVDYGYTF. CDR3 DNA: TGTGCCAGCAGGGGACAGGTGGACTATGGCTACACCTTC.

This chain connects TRBV2 to TRBJ2-5, with 7 bases fitting TRBD1. V lost 6 bases, J lost 4 bases, and 11 bases stayed unmatched. CDR1 and CDR2 from the germline V gene are SNHLY and FYNNEI. There are 15 residues in the CDR3. CDR3: CASRIRQGRGETQYF. The CDR3 DNA reads TGTGCCAGCAGAATTAGACAGGGCCGGGGAGAGACCCAGTACTTC.

V usage is TRBV29-1 and J usage is TRBJ2-2, with D possibly being TRBD2 (7 bases). The CDR3 covers 14 residues. Germline lookup yields CDR1 SQVTM and CDR2 ANQGSEA. V was clipped by 8 bases and J by 6 bases, with 19 bases between them. CDR3 sequence: CSTLRVGGAGELFF. CDR3 in DNA: TGCAGCACACTAAGGGTAGGGGGGGCCGGGGAGCTGTTTTTT.

This clone showed up just a few times. This chain uses TRBV19 with TRBJ1-1; D is ambiguous. Germline CDR1 LNHDA, CDR2 SQIVND (reference sequence). Deletions cut 3 bases from V and 1 base from J, with 9 bases between. CDR3 length equals 14 residues. CDR3 nucleotides: TGTGCCAGTAGTATTAGAATCGGGAACACTGAAGCTTTCTTT. Amino acid sequence: CASSIRIGNTEAFF.

V is TRBV19 and J is TRBJ2-7, with 9 bases aligning to TRBD2. The CDR3 runs to 17 residues. The V gene end was trimmed by 1 base and the J gene end by 0 bases; junction bases not matched to a gene: 7. The germline V gene encodes CDR1 LNHDA and CDR2 SQIVND (reference sequence). CDR3 sequence reads: CASSIVAASGDSYEQYF. The CDR3 bases are TGTGCCAGTAGTATAGTCGCGGCTAGCGGGGACTCCTACGAGCAGTACTTC.

This chain connects TRBV7-9 to TRBJ2-1, with a tentative D call TRBD1 (6 bases). The germline V gene encodes CDR1 SEHNR and CDR2 FQNEAQ (reference sequence). V gave up 1 base and J gave up 5 bases, with 15 bases separating them. The CDR3 contains 16 residues. DNA for the CDR3: TGTGCCAGCAGCTTAGTGTGGGACACTATCAACAATGAGCAGTTCTTC. Protein product: CASSLVWDTINNEQFF.

This clone was recorded only once. One end of the junction fails to match germline, which may point to a read error. Different DNA sequences within this sample yield the same CDR3. The chain recombines TRBV10-3 with TRBJ1-5; D is possibly TRBD1 (5 bases). The CDR3 is 15 residues long. Germline CDR1 and CDR2: ENHRY and SYGVKD. Written as DNA, the CDR3 is TGTGCCATCAGTGCGTCTCGACAGAGCAATCAACCCCAGCATTTT. The encoded protein is CAISASRQSNQPQHF.

The chain couples TRBV9 to TRBJ2-2; tentative D call: TRBD1 (6 bases). The CDR3 spans 15 residues. The germline V and J ends were trimmed by 0 bases and 6 bases, with 12 bases remaining between them. Germline values: CDR1 SGDLS, CDR2 YYNGEE. The CDR3 coding sequence is TGTGCCAGCAGCGTAGTGGGCAGGGGAGCCGGGGAGCTGTTTTTT. Protein product: CASSVVGRGAGELFF.

This clone was seen a few times. CDR3 nucleotides: TGTGCCATCAGTGGAGTGGGGGGGGAGGCCGGGGAGCTGTTTTTT. This translates into CAISGVGGEAGELFF. The chain uses TRBV10-3 and TRBJ2-2; 7 bases align to TRBD2. CDR3 length equals 15 residues. V lost 4 bases to trimming and J lost 6 bases; unmatched junction nucleotides: 8. Germline assignment: CDR1 ENHRY and CDR2 SYGVKD.

The chain has TRBV5-1 and TRBJ2-2; D is unclear. Germline V gene sequence: CDR1 SGHRS, CDR2 YFSETQ. Trimming left V 1 base short and J 5 bases short, with 6 bases between. This CDR3 has 13 amino acids. The CDR3: CASSLTVTGELFF. CDR3 bases: TGCGCCAGCAGCTTGACGGTAACCGGGGAGCTGTTTTTT.

This rearrangement joins TRBV10-3 to TRBJ2-5; D not resolved. With the DNA end fitting TRBJ2-7 better, the J assignment may be wrong. This CDR3 is built from 14 residues. CDR1 ENHRY and CDR2 SYGVKD come from the germline V gene. The CDR3 protein is CAISESTGPYEQYF. DNA for the CDR3: TGTGCCATCAGTGAGTCGACGGGTCCCTACGAGCAGTACTTC.

This chain joins TRBV11-1 and TRBJ2-1, with 13 bases that match TRBD2. The germline CDR1 and CDR2 sequences are SGHAT and FQDESV (reference sequence). The CDR3 is 15 residues long. The V and J ends lost 5 bases and 5 bases, in that order; junction bases with no gene match: 3. The chain's CDR3 is CASSRGTSGNNEQFF. In nucleotides, the CDR3 is TGTGCCAGCAGCCGAGGGACTAGCGGGAACAATGAGCAGTTCTTC. Filled out from reference TRBV11-1 and TRBJ2-1, the complete variable domain reads EAEVAQSPRYKITEKSQAVAFWCDPISGHATLYWYRQILGQGPELLVQFQDESVVDDSQLPKDRFSAERLKGVDSTLKIQPAELGDSAMYLCASSRGTSGNNEQFFGPGTRLTVL.

This sequence joins TRBV30 and TRBJ2-7, with 9 bases aligning to TRBD2. After removal of 4 bases from V and 3 bases from J, the junction contained 4 bases not matched to a gene. Per germline, CDR1 GTSNPN and CDR2 SVGIG (reference sequence). The CDR3 covers 13 residues. CDR3 protein: CAWNLAGHYEQYF. The DNA of the CDR3 is TGTGCCTGGAATCTAGCGGGGCACTACGAGCAGTACTTC.

V gene TRBV7-6 combines with J gene TRBJ2-5, with no clear D. The germline gives CDR1 SGHVS, CDR2 FNYEAQ. The CDR3 totals 12 residues. Trimming shortened V by 4 bases and J by 4 bases, and 7 bases separated the two germline ends. The CDR3 loop reads CASSSRGETQYF. CDR3 in DNA: TGTGCCAGCAGCTCCCGCGGAGAGACCCAGTACTTC.

The chain combines TRBV7-2 with TRBJ2-7, with D tentatively TRBD1 (5 bases). The CDR3 sequence is 13 residues long. The V end was cut by 5 bases, the J end by 0 bases, with 8 bases between. The V gene's germline CDR1 is SGHTA and CDR2 FQGNSA. CDR3 sequence (DNA): TGTGCCAGCAGCGCCAGGGACTCCTACGAGCAGTACTTC. Translating gives CASSARDSYEQYF.

The chain joins TRBV5-1 to TRBJ1-5, with D perhaps matching TRBD1 (5 bases). The CDR3 spans 13 residues. Germline assignment: CDR1 SGHRS and CDR2 YFSETQ. Trimming took 1 base from V and 7 from J, leaving 9 bases between them. CDR3 sequence reads: CASSLTGDQPQHF. The CDR3 DNA sequence: TGCGCCAGCAGCTTGACGGGGGACCAGCCCCAGCATTTT.

In this sample, this clone turned up once. The chain joins TRBV7-8 to TRBJ1-5, with TRBD1 as a possible D gene (5 bases). Trimming stripped 10 bases from V and 5 bases from J, with 15 bases between. The CDR3 spans 13 residues. Germline assignment: CDR1 SGHVS and CDR2 FQNEAQ. CDR3 amino acids: CATAQGVDQPQHF. Here the CDR3 DNA reads TGTGCCACCGCTCAGGGCGTTGATCAGCCCCAGCATTTT.

This chain uses TRBV2 with TRBJ1-5; TRBD1 aligns across 8 bases. The CDR3 is 14 amino acids. Germline CDR1 SNHLY, CDR2 FYNNEI. V lost 8 bases and J lost 7; bases outside the gene matches: 10. CDR3: CASSPTGESQPQHF. The CDR3 DNA reads TGTGCCAGCTCCCCGACAGGGGAAAGCCAGCCCCAGCATTTT.